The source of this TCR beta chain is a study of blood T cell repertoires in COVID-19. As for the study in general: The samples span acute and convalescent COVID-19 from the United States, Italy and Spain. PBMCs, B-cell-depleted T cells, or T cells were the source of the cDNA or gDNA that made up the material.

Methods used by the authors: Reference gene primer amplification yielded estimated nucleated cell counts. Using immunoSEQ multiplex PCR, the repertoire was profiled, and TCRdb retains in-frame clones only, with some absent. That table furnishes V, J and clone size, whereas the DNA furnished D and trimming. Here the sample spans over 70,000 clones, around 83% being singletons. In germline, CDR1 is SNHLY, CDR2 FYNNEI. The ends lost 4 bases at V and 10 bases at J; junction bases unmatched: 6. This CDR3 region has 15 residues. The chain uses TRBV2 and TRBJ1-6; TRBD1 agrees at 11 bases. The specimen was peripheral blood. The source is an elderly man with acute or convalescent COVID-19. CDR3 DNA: TGTGCCAGCAGTGCAGGACAGGGGGCAGGGTCACCCCTCCACTTT. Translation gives CASSAGQGAGSPLHF.